The present entry profiles one T cell receptor beta chain with its context. Its antigen specificity is not known. One base away there is no much larger clone; base qualities are not given. V lost 2 bases and J lost 2 bases; the stretch between them is 8 bases long. From a lookup of the germline V gene, CDR1 and CDR2 are MDHEN and SYDVKM. There are 14 amino acids in the CDR3, from cysteine to phenylalanine inclusive. Of all the DNA, just the CDR3 is kept, 42 bases in frame from base 1. The data are from a study of early T cells in non-severe SARS-CoV-2 infection (dated by TCRdb to the early 2020s). General notes on the study: TCR sequencing used bulk RNA from unsorted whole blood, so alpha and beta chains could not be paired.

Study-level results and caveats: VDJdb matching was skewed toward anti-spike CD8 responses and likely underestimated virus-specific expansions, missing private and CD4 specificities.

The method behind the library was 5' RACE. TCRdb records NextSeq 500 as the sequencer. The TCR library protocol attached unique molecular identifiers to individual cDNA molecules to correct for sequencing error and PCR bias. Both TCR alpha and beta chains were sequenced, and tight co-correlation was observed between alpha and beta sequence abundances in each sample. The authors' pipeline ran thus. Decombinator V4 was used to perform V gene, J gene and CDR3 annotation of TCR sequences. TCRs were defined as expanded if a significant change between any two time points was detected under a Poisson model with p below 0.0001. Abundances of TCRs were expressed as counts per million after normalisation to the total number of TCRs sequenced in each sample. TRAV1-2 paired with TRAJ12, TRAJ20 or TRAJ33 defined MAIT TCRs, while TRAV10 paired with TRAJ18 defined iNKT TCRs. VDJdb, accessed 1 November 2021, was searched for CMV, EBV and SARS-CoV-2 annotated TCRs, with TCRs annotated for multiple antigens excluded. TCRdb trimmed the raw reads at Q25, called clones with MiXCR and kept productive beta chains. Rows merge per CDR3 protein into single entries with the most common DNA and genes. TCRdb, not the original authors, processed these V and J calls. This sample is represented by just under 85,000 distinct CDR3 sequences; less than 11% of them were singletons. Around 8% of the sample is taken by the ten largest.

Set within a cohort of healthcare workers in London, UK, this nested case-control study involved weekly PCR testing of nasopharyngeal swabs along with blood sampling. Healthcare workers were enrolled in the week of the UK lockdown, from 23 to 31 March 2020, and were followed every week for up to roughly 15 weeks. The TCR originated in an adult who was a healthcare worker with PCR-confirmed SARS-CoV-2 infection or an uninfected control (not recorded which). The sample was whole blood, taken at baseline. The sequence links TRBV28 to TRBJ2-3; D gene: possibly TRBD2, on 5 matching bases. Read as DNA, the sequence is TGTGCCAGCAGTTTACGTGACTACACAGATACGCAGTATTTT. Its product reads: CASSLRDYTDTQYF.